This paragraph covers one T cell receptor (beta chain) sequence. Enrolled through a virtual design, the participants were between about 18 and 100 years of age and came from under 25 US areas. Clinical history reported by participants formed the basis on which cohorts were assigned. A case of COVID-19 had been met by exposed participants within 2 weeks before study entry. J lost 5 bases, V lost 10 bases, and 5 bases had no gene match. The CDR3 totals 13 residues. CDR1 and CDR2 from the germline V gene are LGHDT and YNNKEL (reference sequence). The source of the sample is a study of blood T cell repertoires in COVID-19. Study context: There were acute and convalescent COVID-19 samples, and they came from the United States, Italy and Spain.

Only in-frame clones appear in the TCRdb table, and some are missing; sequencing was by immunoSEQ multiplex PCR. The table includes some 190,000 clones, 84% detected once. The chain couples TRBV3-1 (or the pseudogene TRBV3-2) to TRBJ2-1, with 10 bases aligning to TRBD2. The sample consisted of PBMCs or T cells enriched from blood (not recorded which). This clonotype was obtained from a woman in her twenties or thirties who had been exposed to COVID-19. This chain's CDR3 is CATRLAGNNEQFF. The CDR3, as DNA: TGTGCCACCCGACTAGCGGGTAACAATGAGCAGTTCTTC.